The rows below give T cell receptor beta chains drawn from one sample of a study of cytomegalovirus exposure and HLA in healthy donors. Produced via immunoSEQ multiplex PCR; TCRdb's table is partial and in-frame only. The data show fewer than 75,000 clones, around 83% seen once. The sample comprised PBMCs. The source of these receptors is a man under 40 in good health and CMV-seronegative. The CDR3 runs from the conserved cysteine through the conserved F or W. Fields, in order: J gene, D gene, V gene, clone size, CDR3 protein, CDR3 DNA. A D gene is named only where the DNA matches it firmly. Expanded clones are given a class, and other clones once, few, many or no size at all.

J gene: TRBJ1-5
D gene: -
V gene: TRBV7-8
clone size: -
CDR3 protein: CASGVQGNQPQHF
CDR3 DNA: TGTGCCAGCGGCGTCCAGGGGAACCAGCCCCAGCATTTT

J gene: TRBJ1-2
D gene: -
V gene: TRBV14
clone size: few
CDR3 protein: CASSQGLLGYGYTF
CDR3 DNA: TGTGCCAGCAGCCAAGGTCTTCTCGGCTATGGCTACACCTTC

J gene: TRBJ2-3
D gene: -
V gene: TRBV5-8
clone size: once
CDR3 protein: CASSRGQFTDTQYF
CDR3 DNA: TGTGCCAGCAGTCGTGGACAGTTCACAGATACGCAGTATTTT

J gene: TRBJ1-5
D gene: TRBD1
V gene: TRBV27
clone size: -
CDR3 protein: CASSGTDQPQHF
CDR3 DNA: TGTGCCAGCAGTGGGACAGATCAGCCCCAGCATTTT

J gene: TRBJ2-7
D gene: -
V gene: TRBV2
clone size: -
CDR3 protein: CASRVRDISYEQYF
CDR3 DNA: TGTGCCAGCAGGGTCCGGGACATCTCCTACGAGCAGTACTTC

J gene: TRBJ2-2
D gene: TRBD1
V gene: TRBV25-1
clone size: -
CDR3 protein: CASSDPGQAYTGELFF
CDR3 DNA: TGTGCCAGCAGTGACCCGGGACAGGCATACACCGGGGAGCTGTTTTTT

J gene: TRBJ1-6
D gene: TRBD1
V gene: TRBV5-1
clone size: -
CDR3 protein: CASSPTGGHSPLHF
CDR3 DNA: TGCGCCAGCAGCCCGACAGGGGGACATTCACCCCTCCACTTT

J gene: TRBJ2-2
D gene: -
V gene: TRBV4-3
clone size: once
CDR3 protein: CASSQDSSSRYTGELFF
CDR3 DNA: TGCGCCAGCAGCCAAGATTCGAGTAGCCGGTACACCGGGGAGCTGTTTTTT

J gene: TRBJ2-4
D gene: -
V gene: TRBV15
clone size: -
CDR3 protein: CATSRDRTSSNIQYF
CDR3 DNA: TGTGCCACCAGCAGAGATCGTACTAGCTCCAACATTCAGTACTTC

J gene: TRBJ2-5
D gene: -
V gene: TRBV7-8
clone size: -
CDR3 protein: CASRLKETQYF
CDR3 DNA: TGTGCCAGCAGACTAAAGGAGACCCAGTACTTC

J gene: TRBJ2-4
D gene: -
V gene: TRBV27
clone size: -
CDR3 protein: CASSLLGESAKNIQYF
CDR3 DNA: TGTGCCAGCAGTTTGTTAGGGGAATCGGCCAAAAACATTCAGTACTTC

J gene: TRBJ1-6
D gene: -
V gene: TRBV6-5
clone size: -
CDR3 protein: CASCGAVYNSPLHF
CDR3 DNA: TGTGCCAGCTGCGGCGCCGTCTATAATTCACCCCTCCACTTT

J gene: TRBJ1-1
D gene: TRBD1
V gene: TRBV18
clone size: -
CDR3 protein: CASSPQTGLAFF
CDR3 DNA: TGTGCCAGCTCACCTCAGACAGGGCTCGCTTTCTTT

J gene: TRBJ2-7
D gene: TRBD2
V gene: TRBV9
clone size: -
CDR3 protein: CASSPGGPLDYEQYF
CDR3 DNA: TGTGCCAGCAGCCCGGGGGGGCCTCTTGACTACGAGCAGTACTTC

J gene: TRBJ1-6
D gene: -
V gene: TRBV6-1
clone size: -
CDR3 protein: CTSSVRVAIRSDSPLHF
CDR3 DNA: TGTACCAGCAGTGTCCGGGTGGCCATAAGGAGTGATTCACCCCTCCACTTT

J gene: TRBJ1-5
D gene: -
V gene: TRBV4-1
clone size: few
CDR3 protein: CASSQDSGINQPQHF
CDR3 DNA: TGCGCCAGCAGCCAAGACTCAGGTATCAATCAGCCCCAGCATTTT

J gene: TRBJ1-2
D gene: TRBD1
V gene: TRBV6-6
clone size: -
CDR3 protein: CASRLLQGASNYGYTF
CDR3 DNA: TGTGCCAGCAGGCTTCTACAGGGGGCCTCTAACTATGGCTACACCTTC

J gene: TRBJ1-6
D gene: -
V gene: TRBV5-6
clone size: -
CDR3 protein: CASSLGQHQAIFHF
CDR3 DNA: TGTGCCAGCAGCTTAGGACAGCACCAAGCCATATTCCACTTT

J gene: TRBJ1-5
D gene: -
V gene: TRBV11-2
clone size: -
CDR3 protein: CASSLIERQPQHF
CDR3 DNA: TGTGCCAGCAGCTTAATCGAGAGACAGCCCCAGCATTTT

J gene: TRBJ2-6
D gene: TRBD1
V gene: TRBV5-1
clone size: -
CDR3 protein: CASHRGYGANVLTF
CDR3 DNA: TGCGCCAGTCACAGGGGATACGGGGCCAACGTCCTGACTTTC

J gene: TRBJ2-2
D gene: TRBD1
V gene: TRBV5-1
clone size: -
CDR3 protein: CASNPGQGNTGELFF
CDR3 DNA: TGCGCCAGCAACCCGGGACAGGGGAACACCGGGGAGCTGTTTTTT

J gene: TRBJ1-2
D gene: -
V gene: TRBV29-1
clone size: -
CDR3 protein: CSVGQDYGYTF
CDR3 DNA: TGCAGCGTTGGACAGGACTATGGCTACACCTTC

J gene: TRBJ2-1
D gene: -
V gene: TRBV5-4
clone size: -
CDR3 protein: CASSLGVGEPYNEQFF
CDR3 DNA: TGTGCCAGCAGCTTGGGGGTGGGCGAGCCCTACAATGAGCAGTTCTTC

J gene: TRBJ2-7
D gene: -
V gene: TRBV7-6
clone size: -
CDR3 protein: CASSRAESYEQYF
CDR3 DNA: TGTGCCAGCAGCAGAGCGGAGTCCTACGAGCAGTACTTC

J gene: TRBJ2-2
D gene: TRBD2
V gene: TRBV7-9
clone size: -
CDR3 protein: CASSWGGPANTGELFF
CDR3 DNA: TGTGCCAGCAGCTGGGGAGGGCCAGCGAACACCGGGGAGCTGTTTTTT

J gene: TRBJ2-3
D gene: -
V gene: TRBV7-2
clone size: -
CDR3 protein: CASSLAFTGQNTDTQYF
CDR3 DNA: TGTGCCAGCAGCTTAGCCTTTACGGGACAAAACACAGATACGCAGTATTTT

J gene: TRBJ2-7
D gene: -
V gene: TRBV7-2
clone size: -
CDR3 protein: CASSLGQGRGYEQYF
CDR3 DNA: TGTGCCAGCAGCTTAGGGCAGGGCAGGGGCTACGAGCAGTACTTC

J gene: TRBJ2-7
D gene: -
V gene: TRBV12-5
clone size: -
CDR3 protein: CASGLSQGSPYEQYF
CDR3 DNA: TGTGCTAGTGGTTTGTCCCAGGGGTCCCCCTACGAGCAGTACTTC

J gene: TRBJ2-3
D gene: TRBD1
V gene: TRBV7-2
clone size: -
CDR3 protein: CASSQGAPLCTDTQYF
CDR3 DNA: TGTGCCAGCAGCCAGGGGGCCCCCCTCTGCACAGATACGCAGTATTTT

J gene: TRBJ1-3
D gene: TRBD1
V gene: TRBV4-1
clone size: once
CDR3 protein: CASRAGTDQRSGNTIYF
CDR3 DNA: TGCGCCAGCAGAGCTGGGACAGACCAAAGGTCTGGAAACACCATATATTTT

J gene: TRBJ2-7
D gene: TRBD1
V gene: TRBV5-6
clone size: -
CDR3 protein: CASSALTGEKAYEQYF
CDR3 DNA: TGTGCCAGCAGCGCCTTGACAGGGGAGAAGGCCTACGAGCAGTACTTC

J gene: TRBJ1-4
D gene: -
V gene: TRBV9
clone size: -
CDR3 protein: CASSVDAPEELFF
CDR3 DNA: TGTGCCAGCAGCGTAGACGCCCCCGAGGAACTGTTTTTT

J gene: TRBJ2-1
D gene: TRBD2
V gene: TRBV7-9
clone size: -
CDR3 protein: CASSHFRGLARSYNEQFF
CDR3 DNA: TGTGCCAGCAGCCATTTTAGGGGACTAGCACGCTCCTACAATGAGCAGTTCTTC

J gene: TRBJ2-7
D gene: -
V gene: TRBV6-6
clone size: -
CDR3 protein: CASSSAGQTYEQYF
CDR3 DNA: TGTGCCAGCAGCTCCGCGGGACAGACCTACGAGCAGTACTTC

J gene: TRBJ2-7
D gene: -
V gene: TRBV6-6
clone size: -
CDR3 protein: CASTLGGAGAYEQYF
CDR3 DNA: TGTGCCAGCACCCTAGGGGGGGCCGGAGCCTACGAGCAGTACTTC

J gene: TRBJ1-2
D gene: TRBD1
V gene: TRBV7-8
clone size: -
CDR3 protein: CASSSSGTGGPYGYTF
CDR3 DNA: TGTGCCAGCAGCTCTTCCGGGACAGGGGGCCCCTATGGCTACACCTTC

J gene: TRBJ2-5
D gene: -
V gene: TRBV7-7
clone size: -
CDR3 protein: CASSSRIQETQYF
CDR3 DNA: TGTGCCAGCAGCTCGCGGATCCAAGAGACCCAGTACTTC

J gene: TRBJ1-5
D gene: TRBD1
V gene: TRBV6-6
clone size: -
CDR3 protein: CASSLQGTGLDQPQHF
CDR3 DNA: TGTGCCAGCAGTCTCCAGGGGACAGGGTTGGATCAGCCCCAGCATTTT

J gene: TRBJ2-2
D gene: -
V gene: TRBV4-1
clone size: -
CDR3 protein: CASSPAPGQGNTGELFF
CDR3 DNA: TGCGCCAGCAGCCCCGCCCCCGGGCAGGGGAACACCGGGGAGCTGTTTTTT

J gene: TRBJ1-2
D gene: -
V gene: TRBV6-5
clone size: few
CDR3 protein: CASSYSQGGNYGYTF
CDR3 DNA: TGTGCCAGCAGTTACTCGCAAGGGGGTAACTATGGCTACACCTTC